Reported below is one T cell receptor beta chain. The sample's time point: pre-sensitization, week 0. Documented treatment: therapeutic diphenylcyclopropenone sensitization with weekly scalp DPC. TCRdb recomputed calls from the RACE reads with MiXCR, one row per CDR3 protein. The profile covers 50,000 to 65,000 distinct CDR3 sequences, with over 9% appearing a single time and 3% to 4.5% taken by the ten largest. These data belong to a study of human T cells and chemical hapten exposure. This receptor was identified in a woman aged 40 to 55 with alopecia areata. Some clones in this sample may be carry-over from other donors' samples. Specimen: whole blood, collected in connection with sensitization to the hapten diphenylcyclopropenone (DPC).

The CDR3 DNA follows: TGTGCCAGCAGCTTAGGAGGGGGCGGTTTAACCGGGGAGCTGTTTTTT. This codes for CASSLGGGGLTGELFF. This chain connects TRBV11-2 to TRBJ2-2; 7 bases are shared with TRBD1. The CDR3 runs 16 residues. V lost 1 base to trimming and J lost 5 bases; unmatched junction nucleotides: 7. Germline CDR1 and CDR2: SGHAT and FQNNGV. The variable domain in full, with the rest retrieved from reference TRBV11-2 and TRBJ2-2, is EAGVAQSPRYKIIEKRQSVAFWCNPISGHATLYWYQQILGQGPKLLIQFQNNGVVDDSQLPKDRFSAERLKGVDSTLKIQPAKLEDSAVYLCASSLGGGGLTGELFFGEGSRLTVL.